This record concerns one T cell receptor (beta chain) sequence. This CDR3 has 14 amino acids. Germline CDR1 reads DFQATT; CDR2 reads SNEGSKA (reference sequence). Trimming shortened V by 4 bases and J by 1 base, and 13 bases separated the two germline ends. The sample belongs to a study of patients and donors after allogeneic stem cell transplantation. TCRdb reprocessed the RT-PCR reads with MiXCR, giving one entry per CDR3 protein. The sample lists roughly 200,000 distinct CDR3 sequences; roughly 38% were seen once. The TCR originated in a human donor who was either an allogeneic HSCT recipient or a stem cell or donor lymphocyte infusion donor (not recorded which). It is not recorded whose cells these are; they may come from a transplant donor. The V call is TRBV20-1, the J call TRBJ1-1; weak D call: TRBD1 (6 bases). Sequencing input: blood, either unsorted or a sorted T cell fraction (not recorded which). CDR3 coding DNA: TGCAGTGCTATGAGGGGACACGGGAACACTGAAGCTTTCTTT. Its translation is CSAMRGHGNTEAFF.